The 30 T cell receptor beta chains below all came from one sample that was sequenced in a study of cytomegalovirus exposure and HLA in healthy donors. A multiplex PCR was run with 60 Vbeta primers and 13 Jbeta primers. Generated by immunoSEQ multiplex PCR, the TCRdb table keeps only in-frame clones and is missing some. The table lists about 140,000 clones, roughly 78% of them singletons. The sample consisted of PBMCs. These receptors originate from a man aged 30 to 45 in good health.

The chain links TRBV7-2 to TRBJ2-1, with D possibly matching TRBD2 (6 bases). Deletions cut 6 bases from V and 0 bases from J, with 15 bases between. The CDR3 runs 16 residues. CDR1 and CDR2 (germline): SGHTA, FQGNSA. CDR3 bases: TGTGCCAGCAGTAGGGACTCTTATAGCTCCTACAATGAGCAGTTCTTC. Translation gives CASSRDSYSSYNEQFF.

This chain joins TRBV5-1 and TRBJ1-1; the D gene is possibly TRBD1 (6 bases). This CDR3 has 14 residues. Trimming pared 3 bases from V and 7 bases from J, leaving 16 bases between. Per germline, CDR1 SGHRS and CDR2 YFSETQ. The CDR3, as DNA: TGCGCCAGCAGCTCGACCAGCACAGGGCGTGAAGCTTTCTTT. This gives the protein CASSSTSTGREAFF.

The rearrangement joins TRBV11-2 to TRBJ1-1, with 7 bases aligning to TRBD1. CDR1 is SGHAT and CDR2 is FQNNGV in the germline V gene. This CDR3 is 17 amino acids long. Trimming at V came to 4 bases and at J to 6 bases, leaving 17 bases not matched to a gene. The CDR3 region has the DNA TGTGCCAGCAGCTCTTGGGACAGAGGGAATCCTAGCTCTGAAGCTTTCTTT. Encoded protein: CASSSWDRGNPSSEAFF.

This chain joins TRBV18 and TRBJ1-1, with 8 positions matching TRBD1. V gave up 4 bases and J gave up 6 bases; unmatched junction bases: 7. The CDR3 consists of 14 residues. Per the germline V gene, CDR1 is KGHSH and CDR2 is LQKENI. The CDR3 loop is CASSRQGAISEAFF. CDR3 in DNA: TGTGCCAGCTCACGCCAGGGGGCGATCTCTGAAGCTTTCTTT.

This chain links TRBV5-5 with TRBJ2-5; D might be TRBD2 (5 bases). The better agreement between TRBJ2-7 and the DNA end casts doubt on the J call. The V gene's germline CDR1 is SGHKS and CDR2 YYEKEE (reference sequence). This CDR3 spans 15 amino acids. Here the CDR3 reads CASSPPLTKSYEQYF. CDR3 DNA sequence: TGTGCCAGCAGCCCTCCTCTGACTAAATCCTACGAGCAGTACTTC.

This clone was counted a few times. The chain joins TRBV7-9 to TRBJ2-6; D may be TRBD1 (5 bases). V gave up 5 bases and J gave up 0 bases, with 8 bases separating them. The CDR3 is 15 residues long. The germline V gene has CDR1 SEHNR and CDR2 FQNEAQ (reference sequence). CDR3 bases: TGTGCCAGCAGCCCCAGGGCCTCTGGGGCCAACGTCCTGACTTTC. Translated, it gives CASSPRASGANVLTF.

The chain couples TRBV11-2 to TRBJ2-7; TRBD1 aligns across 11 bases. The V gene's germline CDR1 is SGHAT and CDR2 FQNNGV. This CDR3 contains 15 residues. Losses at the gene ends were 7 bases for V and 9 bases for J; bases not matched to a gene: 14. CDR3 nucleotide sequence: TGTGCCAGCACCCCTTCCGGGACAGGGGGTGGGAGGCAGTACTTC. Amino acids: CASTPSGTGGGRQYF.

This chain joins TRBV11-2 and TRBJ1-2; perhaps TRBD1 as D (5 bases). The CDR3 contains 18 residues. V was shortened by 7 bases and J by 4 bases, with 28 bases between the two germline ends. Germline CDR1 and CDR2: SGHAT and FQNNGV. The CDR3 protein is CASTAEIESWGTTYGYTF. The CDR3 DNA reads TGTGCCAGCACCGCAGAGATAGAGTCGTGGGGGACTACCTATGGCTACACCTTC. The full variable domain, completed using reference TRBV11-2 and TRBJ1-2, is EAGVAQSPRYKIIEKRQSVAFWCNPISGHATLYWYQQILGQGPKLLIQFQNNGVVDDSQLPKDRFSAERLKGVDSTLKIQPAKLEDSAVYLCASTAEIESWGTTYGYTFGSGTRLTVV.

The V call is TRBV18, the J call TRBJ2-1; the match to TRBD2 covers 11 bases. CDR1 and CDR2 (germline): KGHSH, LQKENI. CDR3 size: 15 residues. With V trimmed by 5 bases and J by 5 bases, 5 bases remained unmatched. The DNA for the CDR3 is TGTGCCAGCTCATCCGGGACTAGCGGAAACAATGAGCAGTTCTTC. It yields the protein CASSSGTSGNNEQFF. Using reference TRBV18 and TRBJ2-1 for the parts outside the CDR3, the full variable domain is NAGVMQNPRHLVRRRGQEARLRCSPMKGHSHVYWYRQLPEEGLKFMVYLQKENIIDESGMPKERFSAEFPKEGPSILRIQQVVRGDSAAYFCASSSGTSGNNEQFFGPGTRLTVL.

The rearrangement joins TRBV6-5 to TRBJ1-1; 8 positions match TRBD1. Germline-derived CDR1 and CDR2 are MNHEY and SVGAGI. J was trimmed by 4 bases and V by 2 bases; bases with no gene match: 9. This CDR3 spans 16 amino acids. The CDR3 sequence: CASSYPSDRGSTEAFF. The CDR3 DNA follows: TGTGCCAGCAGTTACCCGAGTGACAGGGGAAGCACTGAAGCTTTCTTT.

The rearrangement joins TRBV25-1 to TRBJ2-1, with D possibly being TRBD2 (6 bases). V gave up 3 bases and J gave up 3 bases, with 18 bases separating them. Per the germline V gene, CDR1 is MGHDK and CDR2 is SYGVNS. The CDR3 runs 17 residues. The CDR3 DNA reads as TGTGCCAGCAGTGATGAGGGACTGGGCCTCGTCTACAATGAGCAGTTCTTC. This translates into CASSDEGLGLVYNEQFF.

The chain employs TRBV9 and TRBJ2-5; 9 bases match TRBD2. The CDR3 consists of 19 residues. Germline V gene lookup returns CDR1 SGDLS and CDR2 YYNGEE. V trimming: 0 bases; J trimming: 1 base; junction bases outside the gene matches: 13. This chain's CDR3 is CASSVGAGGRRGPQETQYF. The CDR3 bases are TGTGCCAGCAGCGTAGGGGCGGGAGGGCGAAGGGGGCCCCAAGAGACCCAGTACTTC.

This chain connects TRBV6-1 to TRBJ2-7, with D possibly TRBD2 on 6 matching bases. The CDR3 extends over 15 amino acids. Germline V gene sequence: CDR1 MNHNS, CDR2 SASEGT. V lost 4 bases and J lost 4, with 17 bases in between. The chain's CDR3 is CASSVVAVSGYEQYF. The CDR3 DNA reads TGTGCCAGCAGTGTTGTAGCGGTTTCAGGGTACGAGCAGTACTTC.

The chain couples TRBV30 to TRBJ2-3, with D uncertain. Trimming removed 5 bases at V and 4 bases at J, with 7 bases between. This CDR3 is 11 amino acids long. Per the germline V gene, CDR1 is GTSNPN and CDR2 is SVGIG (reference sequence). This chain's CDR3 is CAWGVPDTQYF. As DNA, the CDR3 is TGTGCCTGGGGAGTCCCAGATACGCAGTATTTT.

This chain connects TRBV6-7 to TRBJ2-3, with D unresolved. TRBV6-7 is an ORF, with its function uncertain. V lost 11 bases to trimming and J lost 1 base, with 13 bases between them. The CDR3 runs 13 residues. The CDR3: CAAARSCTDTQYF. The CDR3, as DNA: TGTGCCGCTGCTCGAAGCTGCACAGATACGCAGTATTTT.

The CDR3 is CASSGLAGGGDTQYF. For the CDR3, the DNA is TGTGCCAGCAGCGGATTAGCGGGAGGAGGTGATACGCAGTATTTT. The chain combines TRBV9 with TRBJ2-3; TRBD2 agrees at 10 bases. The CDR3 consists of 15 residues. V shed 3 bases, J shed 6 bases, and the junction held 7 bases outside the gene matches. The germline CDR1 and CDR2 sequences are SGDLS and YYNGEE.

This rearrangement joins TRBV5-1 to TRBJ1-2; D might be TRBD1 (6 bases). There are 16 residues in the CDR3. The germline CDR1 and CDR2 sequences are SGHRS and YFSETQ. V lost 3 bases, J lost 4 bases, and 19 bases lay in between. This CDR3 reads CASSSITGSSVYGYTF. CDR3 bases: TGCGCCAGCAGCTCCATAACAGGGAGCTCGGTCTATGGCTACACCTTC.

A remark on this clone: Within the sample, other DNA sequences also encode this same CDR3. This chain joins TRBV30 and TRBJ1-6; TRBD1 is a possible D gene (6 bases). The CDR3 loop spans 13 amino acids. Looked up from germline, CDR1 is GTSNPN and CDR2 is SVGIG (reference sequence). V was cut by 6 bases and J by 6 bases, with 12 bases left in between. The chain's CDR3 is CACPGQFNSPLHF. The CDR3 nucleotides read TGTGCCTGCCCCGGACAGTTTAATTCACCCCTCCACTTT.

V and J are TRBV19 and TRBJ2-5; possibly TRBD2 for D (5 bases). The J call is uncertain, as TRBJ2-7 better fits the DNA end. Germline V gene data show CDR1 as LNHDA and CDR2 as SQIVND (reference sequence). The CDR3 length is 14 residues. The CDR3 loop is CASSMRGSSYEQYF. In nucleotides, the CDR3 is TGTGCCAGTAGTATGCGAGGGAGTTCCTACGAGCAGTACTTC.

The rearrangement joins TRBV25-1 to TRBJ2-7, with 7 bases lining up with TRBD1. V lost 6 bases to trimming and J lost 3 bases; unmatched junction nucleotides: 5. The CDR3 spans 13 residues. Per the germline V gene, CDR1 is MGHDK and CDR2 is SYGVNS. The CDR3 DNA reads TGTGCCAGCAGATCGGACAGGATCTACGAGCAGTACTTC. Translating it yields CASRSDRIYEQYF.

J is TRBJ1-1 and V is TRBV15, with a possible D match to TRBD1 (5 bases). Germline loops: CDR1 LNHNV, CDR2 YYDKDF (reference sequence). The ends were cut back, 3 bases at V and 3 bases at J, with 8 bases in the middle. The CDR3 extends over 13 amino acids. Written as DNA, the CDR3 is TGTGCCACCAGCAGGTGGGGGGACACTGAAGCTTTCTTT. Its protein is CATSRWGDTEAFF. Full variable domain (missing parts from reference TRBV15 and TRBJ1-1): DAMVIQNPRYQVTQFGKPVTLSCSQTLNHNVMYWYQQKSSQAPKLLFHYYDKDFNNEADTPDNFQSRRPNTSFCFLDIRSPGLGDTAMYLCATSRWGDTEAFFGQGTRLTVV.

The V and J genes are TRBV19 and TRBJ2-1, with D tentatively TRBD2 (6 bases). Germline V gene data show CDR1 as LNHDA and CDR2 as SQIVND (reference sequence). The CDR3 loop spans 14 amino acids. V dropped 1 base and J dropped 8 bases, with 12 bases sitting between them. CDR3 residues: CASSIGVGGYEQFF. CDR3 in DNA: TGTGCCAGTAGTATAGGCGTTGGGGGGTATGAGCAGTTCTTC.

The V call is TRBV11-3, the J call TRBJ2-2; the match to TRBD1 covers 10 bases. Per germline, CDR1 SGHNT and CDR2 YENEEA. The CDR3 contains 14 residues. J gave up 4 bases and V 5 bases, and 1 base lay outside the gene matches. The CDR3: CASSDRGPTGELFF. The CDR3 DNA follows: TGTGCCAGCAGCGACAGGGGGCCCACCGGGGAGCTGTTTTTT.

The rearrangement links TRBV6-5 to TRBJ2-7; no clear D gene. The CDR3 runs to 12 residues. The V end was cut by 6 bases, the J end by 7 bases, with 13 bases between. Germline CDR1 MNHEY, CDR2 SVGAGI. The CDR3 reads CASSYRPREQYF. CDR3 DNA: TGTGCCAGCAGCTATCGACCCAGGGAGCAGTACTTC.

The chain uses TRBV7-9 and TRBJ2-2; D is perhaps TRBD2 (5 bases). Germline CDR1 reads SEHNR; CDR2 reads FQNEAQ (reference sequence). The ends were cut back, 5 bases at V and 1 base at J, with 20 bases in the middle. CDR3 length: 18 residues. CDR3 sequence (DNA): TGTGCCAGCAGCCCCGTAGCGACTCAATCTCAGAACACCGGGGAGCTGTTTTTT. Translation: CASSPVATQSQNTGELFF.

The chain carries TRBV13 and TRBJ2-3, with 9 bases identical to TRBD2. J was trimmed by 4 bases and V by 3 bases; bases with no gene match: 2. The CDR3 is 14 amino acids. Germline V gene sequence: CDR1 PRHDT, CDR2 FYEKMQ (reference sequence). The DNA of the CDR3 is TGTGCCAGCAGCTTCCGACTAGCGGCAGATACGCAGTATTTT. Amino acids: CASSFRLAADTQYF.

The V and J genes are TRBV30 and TRBJ2-2; D is unresolved. The CDR3 is 11 residues long. The V and J ends lost 3 bases and 7 bases respectively, with 6 bases between them. From germline, CDR1 is GTSNPN and CDR2 SVGIG (reference sequence). CDR3 residues: CAWRDFGELFF. CDR3 coding DNA: TGTGCCTGGAGAGACTTCGGGGAGCTGTTTTTT.

The V gene is TRBV7-3, the J gene TRBJ2-7, with D perhaps matching TRBD2 (6 bases). The V and J ends lost 4 bases and 10 bases respectively, with 11 bases between them. The CDR3 is 11 amino acids. Per the germline V gene, CDR1 is SGHTA and CDR2 is FQGTGA. CDR3 loop: CASSSGRHQYF. CDR3 DNA: TGTGCCAGCAGCTCGGGGAGGCATCAGTACTTC.

The chain couples TRBV7-9 to TRBJ2-5, with D possibly being TRBD2 (5 bases). V was pared by 5 bases and J by 3 bases, with 13 bases between. The germline gives CDR1 SEHNR, CDR2 FQNEAQ (reference sequence). This CDR3 comprises 14 residues. As DNA, the CDR3 is TGTGCCAGCAGCCGTCACGCCGGGAAAGAGACCCAGTACTTC. Encoded protein: CASSRHAGKETQYF. The whole variable domain, remainder taken from reference TRBV7-9 and TRBJ2-5, is DTGVSQNPRHKITKRGQNVTFRCDPISEHNRLYWYRQTLGQGPEFLTYFQNEAQLEKSRLLSDRFSAERPKGSFSTLEIQRTEQGDSAMYLCASSRHAGKETQYFGPGTRLLVL.

This chain joins TRBV19 and TRBJ1-1, with 9 bases that match TRBD1. This CDR3 has 16 residues. Unmatched junction bases numbered 7, after V lost 4 bases and J lost 1 base. Germline V lookup: CDR1 LNHDA, CDR2 SQIVND (reference sequence). This CDR3 is CASSKGQGRGNTEAFF. The CDR3 nucleotides are TGTGCCAGTAGTAAGGGACAGGGAAGGGGGAACACTGAAGCTTTCTTT.